This T cell receptor beta chain originates from a study of T cells in Graves' hyperthyroidism and ophthalmopathy. Trimming at V came to 6 bases and at J to 5 bases, leaving 8 bases not matched to a gene. The CDR3 is 16 residues long. Germline assignment: CDR1 SEHNR and CDR2 FQNEAQ (reference sequence). TCR beta CDR3 regions were amplified from RNA transcripts. First-round RT-PCR targeting the TCR CDR3 was performed with the HTBI primer set. MiXCR, run by TCRdb on the multiplex PCR reads, gives a single entry per CDR3 protein. The sample holds 550,000 to 600,000 distinct CDR3 sequences, around 17% seen once.

Source material: blood. J is TRBJ2-3 and V is TRBV7-9; 13 bases align to TRBD2. The receptor was isolated from a woman between 18 and 30 years old with Graves' hyperthyroidism. CDR3 amino acids: CASRLAGGPELDTQYF. In DNA, the CDR3 is TGTGCCAGCAGACTAGCGGGAGGGCCCGAGTTAGATACGCAGTATTTT.